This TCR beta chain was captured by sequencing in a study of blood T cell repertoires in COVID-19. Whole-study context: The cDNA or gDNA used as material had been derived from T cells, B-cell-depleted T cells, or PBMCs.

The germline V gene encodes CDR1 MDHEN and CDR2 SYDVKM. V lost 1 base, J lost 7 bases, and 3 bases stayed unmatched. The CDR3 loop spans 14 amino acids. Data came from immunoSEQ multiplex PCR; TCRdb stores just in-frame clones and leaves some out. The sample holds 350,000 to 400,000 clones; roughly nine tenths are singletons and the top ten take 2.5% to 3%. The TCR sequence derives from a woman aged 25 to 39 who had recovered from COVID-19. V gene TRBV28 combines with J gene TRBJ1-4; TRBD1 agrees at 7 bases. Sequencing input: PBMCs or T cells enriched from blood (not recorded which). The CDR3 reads CASSLSGTAEKLFF. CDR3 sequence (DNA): TGTGCCAGCAGTTTATCCGGGACAGCTGAAAAACTGTTTTTT.